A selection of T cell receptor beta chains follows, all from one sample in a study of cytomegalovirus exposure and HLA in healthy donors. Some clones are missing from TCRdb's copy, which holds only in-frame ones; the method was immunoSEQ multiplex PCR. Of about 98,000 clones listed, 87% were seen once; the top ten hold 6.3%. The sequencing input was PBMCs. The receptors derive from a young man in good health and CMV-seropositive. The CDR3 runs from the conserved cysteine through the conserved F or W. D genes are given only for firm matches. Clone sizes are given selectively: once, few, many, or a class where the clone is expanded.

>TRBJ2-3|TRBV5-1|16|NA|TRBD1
TGCGCCAGCAGCTTGGCCGGGACAGGGGGCGCAGATACGCAGTATTTT
CASSLAGTGGADTQYF
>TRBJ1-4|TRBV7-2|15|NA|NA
TGTGCCAGCAGCCTATGGACTGCAACTAATGAAAAACTGTTTTTT
CASSLWTATNEKLFF
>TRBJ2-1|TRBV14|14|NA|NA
TGTGCCAGCAGCCAAGATGGTAATATGCGGGAGCAGTTCTTC
CASSQDGNMREQFF
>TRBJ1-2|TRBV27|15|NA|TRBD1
TGTGCCAGCAGTTCGCCAAACAGGGGTACCTATGGCTACACCTTC
CASSSPNRGTYGYTF
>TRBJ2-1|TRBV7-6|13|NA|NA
TGTGCCAGCAGCCAATACATGACAAACGAGCAGTTCTTC
CASSQYMTNEQFF
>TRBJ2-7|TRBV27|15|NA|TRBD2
TGTGCCAGCAGTCCCCGGACTAGCGGGAGGCTCGAGCAGTACTTC
CASSPRTSGRLEQYF
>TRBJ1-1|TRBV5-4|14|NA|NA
TGTGCCAGCAGCTTGGAAGGGGCGAACACTGAAGCTTTCTTT
CASSLEGANTEAFF
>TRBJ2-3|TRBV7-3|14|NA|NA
TGTGCCAGCAGCAGGGGACACAGCACAGATACGCAGTATTTT
CASSRGHSTDTQYF
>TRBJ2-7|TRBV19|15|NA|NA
TGTGCCAGTAGTATCTCCGACAGCCCCCCCTACGAGCAGTACTTC
CASSISDSPPYEQYF
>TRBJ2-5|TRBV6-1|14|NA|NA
TGTGCCAGCAGTGGGGCAGGGTCTGGAGAGACCCAGTACTTC
CASSGAGSGETQYF
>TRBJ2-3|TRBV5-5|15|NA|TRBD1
TGTGCCAGCAGCCGGGACAGGGGGAGGACAGATACGCAGTATTTT
CASSRDRGRTDTQYF
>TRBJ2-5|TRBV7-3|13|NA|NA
TGTGCCAGCAGCTTTGGGGGGATAGAGACCCAGTACTTC
CASSFGGIETQYF
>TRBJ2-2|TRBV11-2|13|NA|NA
TGTGCCAGCAGCTTAGAGAGGTCCGGGGAGCTGTTTTTT
CASSLERSGELFF
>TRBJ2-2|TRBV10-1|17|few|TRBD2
TGCGCCAGCAGTGACGGTGGGACTAGCGGGAACACCGGGGAGCTGTTTTTT
CASSDGGTSGNTGELFF
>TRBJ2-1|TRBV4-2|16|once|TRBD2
TGTGCCAGCAGCCTAGAAGAACTAGCGGGAGAAGGTGAGCAGTTCTTC
CASSLEELAGEGEQFF
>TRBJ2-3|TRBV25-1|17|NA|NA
TGTGCCAGCAAGTTATCAGGGTATGGTAGGGTTGCAGATACGCAGTATTTT
CASKLSGYGRVADTQYF
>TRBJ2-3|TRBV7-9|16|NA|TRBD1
TGTGCCAGCAGCTCCCGGGACAGGACCAGCACAGATACGCAGTATTTT
CASSSRDRTSTDTQYF
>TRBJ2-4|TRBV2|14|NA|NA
TGTGCCAGCAGACCGACATTCGCCAAAAACATTCAGTACTTC
CASRPTFAKNIQYF
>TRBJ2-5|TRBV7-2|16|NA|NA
TGTGCCAGCAGCTTAAGTTGGGGGGGCGAGCAAGAGACCCAGTACTTC
CASSLSWGGEQETQYF
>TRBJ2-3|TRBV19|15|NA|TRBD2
TGTGCCAGTTCGCGCGGGACTAGCGGGGCAGATACGCAGTATTTT
CASSRGTSGADTQYF
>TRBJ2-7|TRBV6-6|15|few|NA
TGTGCCAGCAGTTACTCGAAAGCCTCTTCCTACGAGCAGTACTTC
CASSYSKASSYEQYF
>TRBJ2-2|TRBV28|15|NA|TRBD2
TGTGCCAGCAGTTTGAAGCGGGAGAACACCGGGGAGCTGTTTTTT
CASSLKRENTGELFF
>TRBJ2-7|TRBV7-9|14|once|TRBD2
TGTGCCAGCAGCCCTGGACTAGCTCCCTACGAGCAGTACTTC
CASSPGLAPYEQYF
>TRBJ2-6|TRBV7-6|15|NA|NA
TGTGCCAGCAGCTTAGGCGGGACTGGGGCCAACGTCCTGACTTTC
CASSLGGTGANVLTF
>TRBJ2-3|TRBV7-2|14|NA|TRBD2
TGTGCCAGCAGCTTCGGACTAGCCCTAGATACGCAGTATTTT
CASSFGLALDTQYF
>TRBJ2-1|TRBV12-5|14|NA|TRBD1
TGTGCTAGTGTCCTACAGGGGGGTTACAATGAGCAGTTCTTC
CASVLQGGYNEQFF
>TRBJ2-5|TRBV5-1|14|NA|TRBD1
TGCGCCAGCAGCCCGGGACAGGTGGAAGAGACCCAGTACTTC
CASSPGQVEETQYF
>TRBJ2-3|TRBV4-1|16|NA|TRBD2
TGCGCCAGCAGCCCGTCGGGAGGGGCTAGCACAGATACGCAGTATTTT
CASSPSGGASTDTQYF
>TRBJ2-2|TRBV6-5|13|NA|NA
TGTGCCAGCAGCCGAGGGAGCACCGGGGAGCTGTTTTTT
CASSRGSTGELFF
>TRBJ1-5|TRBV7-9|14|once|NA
TGTGCCAGCAGCTTTCTGGGACTGGATCAGCCCCAGCATTTT
CASSFLGLDQPQHF
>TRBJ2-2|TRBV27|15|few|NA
TGTGCCAGCAGTTGGAGCGGGCCGAACACCGGGGAGCTGTTTTTT
CASSWSGPNTGELFF
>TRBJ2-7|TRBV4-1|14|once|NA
TGCGCCAGCAGCCAATCCCGGGAGAACTACGAGCAGTACTTC
CASSQSRENYEQYF
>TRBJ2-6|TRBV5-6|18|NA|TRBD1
TGTGCCAGCAGCTTGGTTGGACAGGGGGCCGCTGGGGCCAACGTCCTGACTTTC
CASSLVGQGAAGANVLTF
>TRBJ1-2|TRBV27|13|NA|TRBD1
TGTGCCAGCAGTTTAACAGGGGGCTATGGCTACACCTTC
CASSLTGGYGYTF
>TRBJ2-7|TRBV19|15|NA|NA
TGTGCCAGTAGTATTCTTGGGGGGTACTCCTACGAGCAGTACTTC
CASSILGGYSYEQYF
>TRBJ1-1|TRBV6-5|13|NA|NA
TGTGCCAGCAGTTACTCCGGGTCCCGCGAAGCTTTCTTT
CASSYSGSREAFF
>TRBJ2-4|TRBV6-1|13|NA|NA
TGTGCCAGCAGTGAAGCGGTGGAGAACTTGAGGTACTTC
CASSEAVENLRYF
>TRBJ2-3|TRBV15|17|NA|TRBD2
TGTGCCACCAGCAGAGATCGGGGCGGGAGGGCCTCAGATACGCAGTATTTT
CATSRDRGGRASDTQYF
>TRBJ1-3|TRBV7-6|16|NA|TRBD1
TGTGCCAGCAGTTTAACAGGGGCTAGCTCTGGAAACACCATATATTTT
CASSLTGASSGNTIYF
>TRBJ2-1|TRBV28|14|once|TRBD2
TGTGCCAGTTTAGGACTAGCGGTCTACAATGAGCAGTTCTTC
CASLGLAVYNEQFF
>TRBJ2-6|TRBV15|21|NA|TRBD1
TGTGCCACCAGCAGCCCCGAGGGACAGCCTTTCCGATACTCTGGGGCCAACGTCCTGACTTTC
CATSSPEGQPFRYSGANVLTF
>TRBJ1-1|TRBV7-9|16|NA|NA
TGTGCCAGCAGCTTAGGTAGTCGGACAGTGAACACTGAAGCTTTCTTT
CASSLGSRTVNTEAFF
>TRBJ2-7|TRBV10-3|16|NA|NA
TGTGCCATCAGTGAAGGGGGGGCGGGTAGCTCCTACGAGCAGTACTTC
CAISEGGAGSSYEQYF
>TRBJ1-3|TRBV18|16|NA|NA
TGTGCCAGCTCTCCACAGACAGCCATCTCTGGAAACACCATATATTTT
CASSPQTAISGNTIYF
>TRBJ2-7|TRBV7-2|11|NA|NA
TGTGCCAGCAGCTCTCTCGGGGAGCAGTACTTC
CASSSLGEQYF
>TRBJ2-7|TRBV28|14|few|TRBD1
TGTGCCAGCAGTCGGTCAGGGGGCATGTACGAGCAGTACTTC
CASSRSGGMYEQYF
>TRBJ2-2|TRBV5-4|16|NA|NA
TGTGCCAGCAGCTCCCGTAGGGGGGGCGGGACCGGGGAGCTGTTTTTT
CASSSRRGGGTGELFF
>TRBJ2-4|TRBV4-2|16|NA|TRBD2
TGTGCCAGCAGCCAAGATTTTGGGGGGGGCAAAAACATTCAGTACTTC
CASSQDFGGGKNIQYF
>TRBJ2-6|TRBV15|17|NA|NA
TGTGCCACCAGCAGAGGAGACACTAGCTCTGGGGCCAACGTCCTGACTTTC
CATSRGDTSSGANVLTF
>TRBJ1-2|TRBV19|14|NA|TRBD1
TGTGCCAGTAGCCCCGGACAGGATCGCTATGGCTACACCTTC
CASSPGQDRYGYTF
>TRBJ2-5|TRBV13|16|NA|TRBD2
TGTGCCAGCAGCCGCACGACTAGCGGGGGCCTAGAAGCCCAGTACTTC
CASSRTTSGGLEAQYF
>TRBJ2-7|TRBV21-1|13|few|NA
TGTGCCAGCAACACGGACAGCCCCTACGAGCAGTACTTC
CASNTDSPYEQYF
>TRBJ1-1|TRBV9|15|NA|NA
TGTGCCAGCAGCGTAGCGCCAGGGGTGAACACTGAAGCTTTCTTT
CASSVAPGVNTEAFF